Shown below are 31 T cell receptor beta chains from a single sample sequenced in a study of blood T cell repertoires in COVID-19. Method: immunoSEQ multiplex PCR; TCRdb's copy keeps in-frame clones and lacks some. The repertoire holds roughly 200,000 clones, roughly 80% seen once, with 5.5% in the top ten. Source material: peripheral blood. These TCRs come from a woman in her seventies with acute or convalescent COVID-19.

The genes are TRBV12-2 and TRBJ1-1; the table's D call, TRBD1, has no DNA check behind it. TRBV12-2 represents a pseudogene. This CDR3 comprises 15 residues. In nucleotides, the CDR3 is TGTGCAAGTCGCGGCCTGGTCGGACAGAACACTGAAGCTTTCTTT. It translates to CASRGLVGQNTEAFF.

This chain uses TRBV27 with TRBJ2-5; 8 nucleotides line up with TRBD2. The CDR3 is 17 residues long. Germline lookup yields CDR1 MNHEY and CDR2 SMNVEV (reference sequence). The junction had 19 bases not matched to a gene; V was cut back by 8 bases and J by 5 bases. The CDR3 protein is CASWGGGTGGPQETQYF. The DNA of the CDR3 is TGTGCCAGCTGGGGTGGGGGAACGGGAGGGCCGCAGGAGACCCAGTACTTC.

The chain uses TRBV9 and TRBJ2-5; 13 bases are shared with TRBD2. The CDR3 is 16 amino acids. Germline trimming cut 3 bases from V and 4 bases from J; bases unmatched to any gene: 6. The germline gives CDR1 SGDLS, CDR2 YYNGEE. CDR3 residues: CASSEALAGGRETQYF. CDR3 nucleotide sequence: TGTGCCAGCAGCGAGGCACTAGCGGGAGGGAGAGAGACCCAGTACTTC.

This chain links TRBV3-1 (or the pseudogene TRBV3-2) with TRBJ1-4, with TRBD1 as a possible D gene (6 bases). The CDR3 sequence is 14 residues long. Looked up from germline, CDR1 is LGHDT and CDR2 is YNNKEL (reference sequence). V was cut by 2 bases and J by 4 bases, with 8 bases left in between. The CDR3 here is CASSQWDINEKLFF. The CDR3, as DNA: TGTGCCAGCAGCCAATGGGACATTAATGAAAAACTGTTTTTT.

The chain links TRBV19 to TRBJ2-2, with a weak D call TRBD1 (5 bases). The CDR3 runs to 14 residues. CDR1 is LNHDA, CDR2 SQIVND, per germline (reference sequence). V was trimmed by 3 bases and J by 9 bases, leaving 14 bases between them. As DNA, the CDR3 is TGTGCCAGTAGTATCGGGCAGGGAACAAGGGAGCTGTTTTTT. Translating gives CASSIGQGTRELFF.

Only a few counts were recorded for this clone. The chain carries TRBV15 and TRBJ1-4; 8 nucleotides agree with TRBD1. V lost 5 bases, J lost 2 bases, and 13 bases stayed unmatched. The CDR3 consists of 18 residues. Germline loops: CDR1 LNHNV, CDR2 YYDKDF (reference sequence). As DNA, the CDR3 is TGTGCCACCAGCGAAACCAGGGGGCGCCTAGCGACTAATGAAAAACTGTTTTTT. Translation: CATSETRGRLATNEKLFF.

Written as DNA, the CDR3 is TGCGCCAGCAGCTTGGGACAGGGGGCCGGGAATTCACCCCTCCACTTT. It encodes CASSLGQGAGNSPLHF. The chain links TRBV5-1 to TRBJ1-6; 10 bases map to TRBD1. The V gene end was trimmed by 0 bases and the J gene end by 7 bases; junction bases not matched to a gene: 4. Germline V gene sequence: CDR1 SGHRS, CDR2 YFSETQ. The CDR3 contains 16 residues.

This chain links TRBV20-1 with TRBJ2-7, with D perhaps TRBD2 (5 bases). Germline V gives CDR1 DFQATT, CDR2 SNEGSKA (reference sequence). V was clipped by 0 bases and J by 7 bases, with 7 bases between them. The CDR3 spans 11 residues. In nucleotides, the CDR3 is TGCAGTGCTAGAGATTGGAGGGAGCAGTACTTC. Translation: CSARDWREQYF.

The rearrangement links TRBV7-2 to TRBJ2-1; 9 nucleotides match TRBD2. This CDR3 comprises 15 residues. CDR1 is SGHTA and CDR2 is FQGNSA in the germline V gene. V shed 3 bases, J shed 5 bases, and the junction held 5 bases outside the gene matches. The CDR3: CASSFGLARNNEQFF. The CDR3 nucleotides read TGTGCCAGCAGCTTCGGACTAGCGCGAAACAATGAGCAGTTCTTC.

This clone has just one count. The chain couples TRBV11-2 to TRBJ1-5, with a weak D call TRBD1 (6 bases). Germline assignment: CDR1 SGHAT and CDR2 FQNNGV. Trimming shortened V by 4 bases and J by 3 bases, and 13 bases separated the two germline ends. The CDR3 spans 15 residues. CDR3 DNA sequence: TGTGCCAGCAGCTGGTCCGCAGGGGACAATCAGCCCCAGCATTTT. This codes for CASSWSAGDNQPQHF.

Points on this clone: Other nucleotide sequences from this sample produce the same CDR3. The chain links TRBV5-1 to TRBJ1-2, with TRBD1 matching over 8 bases. Germline V CDR1 and CDR2: SGHRS, YFSETQ. Trimming removed 0 bases from V and 3 bases from J; junction bases left unmatched: 1. The CDR3 sequence is 14 residues long. The CDR3 sequence: CASSLVQGDYGYTF. The CDR3 DNA sequence: TGCGCCAGCAGCTTGGTACAGGGGGACTATGGCTACACCTTC.

This chain connects TRBV3-1 (or the pseudogene TRBV3-2) to TRBJ1-4; a possible D gene is TRBD1 (5 bases). The V and J ends lost 5 bases and 7 bases respectively, with 17 bases between them. The germline gives CDR1 LGHDT, CDR2 YNNKEL (reference sequence). The CDR3 covers 15 residues. CDR3 amino acids: CASSSDGKGVEKLFF. CDR3 nucleotides: TGTGCCAGCAGCTCGGATGGTAAAGGGGTTGAAAAACTGTTTTTT.

At least ten counts were recorded for this clone. J is TRBJ1-1 and V is TRBV6-2 or TRBV6-3; 8 nucleotides match TRBD1. The CDR3 runs to 14 residues. J gave up 4 bases and V 6 bases, and 7 bases lay outside the gene matches. From germline, CDR1 is MNHEY and CDR2 SVGEGT. CDR3 region: CASSLDRGITEAFF. The CDR3 DNA reads TGTGCCAGCAGCCTTGACAGGGGAATCACTGAAGCTTTCTTT.

The chain links TRBV19 to TRBJ2-7; 9 positions agree with TRBD2. The junction had 6 bases not matched to a gene; V was cut back by 2 bases and J by 4 bases. This CDR3 is built from 15 residues. Germline V CDR1 and CDR2: LNHDA, SQIVND (reference sequence). The CDR3 spells CASSIRGSGSYEQYF. The CDR3 bases are TGTGCCAGTAGTATAAGGGGTAGCGGGAGTTACGAGCAGTACTTC.

The gene calls are TRBV11-2 and TRBJ2-7; 11 bases are a match to TRBD2. The germline gives CDR1 SGHAT, CDR2 FQNNGV. V shed 4 bases, J shed 4 bases, and the junction held 12 bases outside the gene matches. The CDR3 runs to 17 residues. DNA of the CDR3: TGTGCCAGCAGCTACGGACTAGCGGGCGAAGAATTGTACGAGCAGTACTTC. Its protein product is CASSYGLAGEELYEQYF.

V and J are TRBV19 and TRBJ2-5; 7 bases are a match to TRBD1. The CDR3 has 13 residues. The J segment lost 4 bases and the V segment lost 5 bases, leaving 4 bases of the junction unmatched. CDR1 and CDR2 (germline): LNHDA, SQIVND (reference sequence). The CDR3 spells CASSRQGPETQYF. CDR3 nucleotide sequence: TGTGCCAGTAGTCGACAGGGCCCAGAGACCCAGTACTTC. Drawing the rest from reference TRBV19 and TRBJ2-5, the complete variable domain is DGGITQSPKYLFRKEGQNVTLSCEQNLNHDAMYWYRQDPGQGLRLIYYSQIVNDFQKGDIAEGYSVSREKKESFPLTVTSAQKNPTAFYLCASSRQGPETQYFGPGTRLLVL.

The chain links TRBV14 to TRBJ1-2; 8 bases line up with TRBD1. There are 16 residues in the CDR3. V lost 0 bases, J lost 8 bases, and 11 bases stayed unmatched. Germline V gives CDR1 SGHDN, CDR2 FVKESK. This CDR3 is CASSQDLQGAWRGYTF. The CDR3 nucleotides read TGTGCCAGCAGCCAAGATCTCCAGGGGGCGTGGCGGGGCTACACCTTC.

This clone was detected only once. The rearrangement links TRBV28 to TRBJ1-3; maybe TRBD1 (6 bases). The V gene lost 5 bases and the J gene lost 3 bases, with 17 bases spanning the gap. CDR1 is MDHEN, CDR2 SYDVKM, per germline. The CDR3 is made up of 16 amino acids. CDR3 amino acids: CASSTPAGASGNTIYF. The CDR3 DNA reads TGTGCCAGCAGTACCCCCGCGGGGGCAAGTGGAAACACCATATATTTT.

V and J are TRBV11-2 and TRBJ2-7, with TRBD2 matching over 7 bases. Germline CDR1 and CDR2: SGHAT and FQNNGV. V shed 5 bases, J shed 2 bases, and the junction held 3 bases outside the gene matches. CDR3 length equals 13 residues. The CDR3 DNA reads TGTGCCAGCAGCCTTGGACTAGCCTACGAGCAGTACTTC. It encodes CASSLGLAYEQYF. Variable domain in full (rest from reference TRBV11-2 and TRBJ2-7): EAGVAQSPRYKIIEKRQSVAFWCNPISGHATLYWYQQILGQGPKLLIQFQNNGVVDDSQLPKDRFSAERLKGVDSTLKIQPAKLEDSAVYLCASSLGLAYEQYFGPGTRLTVT.

This clone was picked up one time. This chain connects TRBV7-8 to TRBJ1-1; no clear D. The germline CDR1 and CDR2 sequences are SGHVS and FQNEAQ. The V end lost 1 base, the J end lost 2 bases, and 8 bases lay between the germline ends. This CDR3 is 14 amino acids long. The CDR3 nucleotides read TGTGCCAGCAGCTTAGATGAGGTTAACACTGAAGCTTTCTTT. Translated, it gives CASSLDEVNTEAFF.

The V gene is TRBV9, the J gene TRBJ2-1; tentatively, D is TRBD2 (6 bases). The CDR3 loop spans 15 amino acids. Germline lookup yields CDR1 SGDLS and CDR2 YYNGEE. The V end lost 4 bases, the J end lost 5 bases, and 16 bases lay between the germline ends. CDR3 protein: CASSPNPGLHNEQFF. The CDR3 DNA is TGTGCCAGCAGCCCGAACCCGGGACTGCACAATGAGCAGTTCTTC.

The chain uses TRBV11-3 and TRBJ2-7; 7 bases match TRBD1. The CDR3 totals 14 residues. The germline gives CDR1 SGHNT, CDR2 YENEEA. J lost 3 bases, V lost 2 bases, and 4 bases had no gene match. The CDR3 reads CASSLNRGNYEQYF. As DNA, the CDR3 is TGTGCCAGCAGCTTAAACAGGGGCAACTACGAGCAGTACTTC.

J is TRBJ1-1 and V is TRBV2; no clear D gene. Germline V CDR1 and CDR2: SNHLY, FYNNEI. Trimming stripped 8 bases from V and 3 bases from J, with 13 bases between. The CDR3 extends over 13 amino acids. The CDR3: CASAPEGYTEAFF. CDR3 bases: TGTGCCAGCGCCCCGGAGGGATACACTGAAGCTTTCTTT.

This chain links TRBV7-2 with TRBJ2-2; 9 bases are shared with TRBD2. The junction had 5 bases not matched to a gene; V was cut back by 0 bases and J by 6 bases. Germline V gives CDR1 SGHTA, CDR2 FQGNSA. This CDR3 comprises 16 residues. In nucleotides, the CDR3 is TGTGCCAGCAGCTTAGCGGGACTAGCCATCCCCGGGGAGCTGTTTTTT. Residues: CASSLAGLAIPGELFF.

This chain connects TRBV5-4 to TRBJ2-5; possible D gene TRBD2, 5 bases. The CDR3 contains 14 residues. Trimming left V 0 bases short and J 7 bases short, with 13 bases between. Germline values: CDR1 SGHNT, CDR2 YYREEE (reference sequence). The CDR3 DNA reads as TGTGCCAGCAGCTTGGAGATTAGCGAGGGGACCCAGTACTTC. Translation: CASSLEISEGTQYF.

The chain recombines TRBV7-9 with TRBJ1-1, with D uncertain. Between the trimmed V and J ends, which lost 6 bases and 4 bases, there was a span of 9 bases. The germline CDR1 and CDR2 sequences are SEHNR and FQNEAQ (reference sequence). The CDR3 is made up of 12 amino acids. CDR3 sequence reads: CASSPLGTEAFF. The DNA of the CDR3 is TGTGCCAGCAGTCCTCTAGGCACTGAAGCTTTCTTT.

V gene TRBV5-4 combines with J gene TRBJ2-3; 8 nucleotides agree with TRBD2. This CDR3 comprises 16 residues. With V trimmed by 3 bases and J by 1 base, 7 bases remained unmatched. Germline CDR1 is SGHNT and CDR2 is YYREEE (reference sequence). The DNA for the CDR3 is TGTGCCAGCAGCTCCAAGCGGGAGTACGGCACAGATACGCAGTATTTT. Protein: CASSSKREYGTDTQYF.

The genes are TRBV5-1 and TRBJ2-7; 8 bases align to TRBD2. The CDR3 runs 16 residues. With 4 bases clipped from V and 2 bases from J, the junction kept 11 bases outside the gene matches. Germline lookup yields CDR1 SGHRS and CDR2 YFSETQ. The CDR3 DNA sequence: TGCGCCAGCAGCCCAGGTTCTAGCGGGTCTACCTACGAGCAGTACTTC. Translation: CASSPGSSGSTYEQYF.

This clone has a single count. The chain employs TRBV25-1 and TRBJ2-3, with TRBD1 matching over 7 bases. The CDR3 sequence is 16 residues long. CDR1 is MGHDK, CDR2 SYGVNS, per germline. Trimming cost V 2 bases and J 0 bases; bases outside gene matches: 5. Written as DNA, the CDR3 is TGTGCCAGCAGTGAAGGGACAGCTCGGAGCACAGATACGCAGTATTTT. This codes for CASSEGTARSTDTQYF.

The rearrangement links TRBV5-8 to TRBJ2-5, with 11 bases matching TRBD1. The CDR3 is 16 amino acids. Germline V gene data show CDR1 as SGHTS and CDR2 as YDEGEE. V lost 3 bases and J lost 1; bases outside the gene matches: 5. The CDR3 nucleotides read TGTGCCAGCAGCTCAGGGACAGGGGGATTCCAAGAGACCCAGTACTTC. This gives the protein CASSSGTGGFQETQYF.

The chain carries TRBV29-1 and TRBJ2-7; D ambiguous. The CDR3 loop spans 12 amino acids. With 1 base removed from V and 3 bases from J, the gap between germline ends came to 7 bases. CDR1 and CDR2 (germline): SQVTM, ANQGSEA. In DNA form, the CDR3 reads TGCAGCGTTGAAGTGAAGCTCTACGAGCAGTACTTC. This encodes CSVEVKLYEQYF.